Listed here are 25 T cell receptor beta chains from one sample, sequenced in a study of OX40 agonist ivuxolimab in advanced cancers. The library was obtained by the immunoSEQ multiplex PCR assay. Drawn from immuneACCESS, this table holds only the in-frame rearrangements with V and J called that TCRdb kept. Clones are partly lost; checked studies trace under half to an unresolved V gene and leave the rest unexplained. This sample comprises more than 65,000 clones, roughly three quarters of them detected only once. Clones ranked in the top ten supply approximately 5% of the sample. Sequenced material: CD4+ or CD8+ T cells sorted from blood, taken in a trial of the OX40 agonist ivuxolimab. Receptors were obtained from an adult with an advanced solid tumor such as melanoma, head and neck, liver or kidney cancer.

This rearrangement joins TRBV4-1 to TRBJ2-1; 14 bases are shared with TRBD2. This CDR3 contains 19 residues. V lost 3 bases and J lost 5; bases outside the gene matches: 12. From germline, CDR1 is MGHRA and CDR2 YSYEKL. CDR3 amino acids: CASSHPGGLAGAGHNEQFF. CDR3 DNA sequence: TGCGCCAGCAGCCACCCGGGGGGACTAGCGGGAGCCGGCCACAATGAGCAGTTCTTC.

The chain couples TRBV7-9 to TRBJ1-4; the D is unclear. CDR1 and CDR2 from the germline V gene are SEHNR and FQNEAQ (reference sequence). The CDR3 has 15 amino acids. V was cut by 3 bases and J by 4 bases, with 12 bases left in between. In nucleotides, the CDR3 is TGTGCCAGCAGCTTCGACTCTTACCTTAATGAAAAACTGTTTTTT. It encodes CASSFDSYLNEKLFF.

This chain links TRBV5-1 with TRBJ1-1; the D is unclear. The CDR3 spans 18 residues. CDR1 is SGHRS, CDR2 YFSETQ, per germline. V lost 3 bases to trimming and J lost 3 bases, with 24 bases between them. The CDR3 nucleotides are TGCGCCAGCAGCTCTCAATTAAACCCCAGGTTGCGGGACACTGAAGCTTTCTTT. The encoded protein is CASSSQLNPRLRDTEAFF.

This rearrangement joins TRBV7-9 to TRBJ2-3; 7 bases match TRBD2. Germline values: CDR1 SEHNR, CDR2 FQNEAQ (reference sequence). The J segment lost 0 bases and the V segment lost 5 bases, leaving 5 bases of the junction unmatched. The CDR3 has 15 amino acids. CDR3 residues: CASSRPSGSTDTQYF. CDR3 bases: TGTGCCAGCAGCCGTCCTAGCGGAAGCACAGATACGCAGTATTTT. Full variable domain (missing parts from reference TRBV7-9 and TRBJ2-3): DTGVSQNPRHKITKRGQNVTFRCDPISEHNRLYWYRQTLGQGPEFLTYFQNEAQLEKSRLLSDRFSAERPKGSFSTLEIQRTEQGDSAMYLCASSRPSGSTDTQYFGPGTRLTVL.

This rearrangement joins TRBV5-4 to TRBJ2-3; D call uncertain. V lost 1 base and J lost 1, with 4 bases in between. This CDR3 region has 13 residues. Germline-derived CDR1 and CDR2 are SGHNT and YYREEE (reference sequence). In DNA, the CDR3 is TGTGCCAGCAGCTTGTATGGCACAGATACGCAGTATTTT. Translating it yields CASSLYGTDTQYF. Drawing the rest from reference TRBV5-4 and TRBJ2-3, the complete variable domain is ETGVTQSPTHLIKTRGQQVTLRCSSQSGHNTVSWYQQALGQGPQFIFQYYREEENGRGNFPPRFSGLQFPNYSSELNVNALELDDSALYLCASSLYGTDTQYFGPGTRLTVL.

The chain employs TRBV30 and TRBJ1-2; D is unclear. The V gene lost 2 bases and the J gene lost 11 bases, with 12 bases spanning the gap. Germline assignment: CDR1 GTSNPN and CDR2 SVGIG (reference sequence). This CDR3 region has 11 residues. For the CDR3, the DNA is TGTGCCTGGAGTAGGGTCCGTGGGTACACCTTC. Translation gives CAWSRVRGYTF.

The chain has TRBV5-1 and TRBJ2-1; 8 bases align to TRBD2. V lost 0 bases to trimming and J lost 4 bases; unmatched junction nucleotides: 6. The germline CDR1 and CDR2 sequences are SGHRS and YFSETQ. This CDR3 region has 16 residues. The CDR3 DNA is TGCGCCAGCAGCTTGGTAGCCGGGAGGGGGTACAATGAGCAGTTCTTC. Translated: CASSLVAGRGYNEQFF.

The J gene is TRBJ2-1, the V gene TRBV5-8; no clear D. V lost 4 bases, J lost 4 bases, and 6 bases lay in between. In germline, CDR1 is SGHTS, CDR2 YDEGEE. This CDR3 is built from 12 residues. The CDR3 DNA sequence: TGTGCCAGCAGCAAAACTTACAATGAGCAGTTCTTC. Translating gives CASSKTYNEQFF. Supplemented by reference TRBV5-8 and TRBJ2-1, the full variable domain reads EAGVTQSPTHLIKTRGQQATLRCSPISGHTSVYWYQQALGLGLQFLLWYDEGEERNRGNFPPRFSGRQFPNYSSELNVNALELEDSALYLCASSKTYNEQFFGPGTRLTVL.

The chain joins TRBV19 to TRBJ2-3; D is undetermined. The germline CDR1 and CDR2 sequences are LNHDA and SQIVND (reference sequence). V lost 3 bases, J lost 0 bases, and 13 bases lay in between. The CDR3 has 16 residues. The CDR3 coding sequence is TGTGCCAGTAGTATGAACCCGCGGCCTAGCACAGATACGCAGTATTTT. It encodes CASSMNPRPSTDTQYF.

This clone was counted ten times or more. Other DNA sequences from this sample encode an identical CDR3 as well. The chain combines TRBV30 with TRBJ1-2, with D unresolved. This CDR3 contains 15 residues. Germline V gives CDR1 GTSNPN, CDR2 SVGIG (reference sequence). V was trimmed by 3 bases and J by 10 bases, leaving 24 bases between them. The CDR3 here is CAWRQNGRLGLLYTF. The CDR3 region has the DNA TGTGCCTGGAGGCAAAACGGACGGTTGGGCCTACTCTACACCTTC.

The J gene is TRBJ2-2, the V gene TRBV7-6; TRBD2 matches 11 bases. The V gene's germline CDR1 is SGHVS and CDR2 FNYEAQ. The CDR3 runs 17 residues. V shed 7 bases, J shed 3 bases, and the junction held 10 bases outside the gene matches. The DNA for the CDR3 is TGTGCCAGCACACTAGCGGGAGTTCTTCGGGACACCGGGGAGCTGTTTTTT. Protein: CASTLAGVLRDTGELFF. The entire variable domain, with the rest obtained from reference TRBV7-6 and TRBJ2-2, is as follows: GAGVSQSPRYKVTKRGQDVALRCDPISGHVSLYWYRQALGQGPEFLTYFNYEAQQDKSGLPNDRFSAERPEGSISTLTIQRTEQRDSAMYRCASTLAGVLRDTGELFFGEGSRLTVL.

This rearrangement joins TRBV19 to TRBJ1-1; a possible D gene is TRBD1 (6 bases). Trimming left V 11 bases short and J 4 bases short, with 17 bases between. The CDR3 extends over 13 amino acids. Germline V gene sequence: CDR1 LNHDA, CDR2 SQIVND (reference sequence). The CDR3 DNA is TGTGCCTCGGGGGCTAGTGTGGTCACTGAAGCTTTCTTT. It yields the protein CASGASVVTEAFF.

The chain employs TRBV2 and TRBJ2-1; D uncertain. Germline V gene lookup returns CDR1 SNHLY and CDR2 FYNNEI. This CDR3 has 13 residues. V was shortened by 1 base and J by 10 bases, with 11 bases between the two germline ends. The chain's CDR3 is CASSEGKIGEQFF. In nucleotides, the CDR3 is TGTGCCAGCAGTGAAGGTAAGATAGGAGAGCAGTTCTTC.

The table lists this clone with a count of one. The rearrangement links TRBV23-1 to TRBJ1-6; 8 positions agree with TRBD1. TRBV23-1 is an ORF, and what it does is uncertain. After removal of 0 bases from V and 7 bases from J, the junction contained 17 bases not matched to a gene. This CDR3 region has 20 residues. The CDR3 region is CASSQSGGRRQGIGNSPLHF. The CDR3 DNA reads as TGCGCCAGCAGTCAATCCGGGGGCCGCCGACAGGGGATAGGGAATTCACCCCTCCACTTT.

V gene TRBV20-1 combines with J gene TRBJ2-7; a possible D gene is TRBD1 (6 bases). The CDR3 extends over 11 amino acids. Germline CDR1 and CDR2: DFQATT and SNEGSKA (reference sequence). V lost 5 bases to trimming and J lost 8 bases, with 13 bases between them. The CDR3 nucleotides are TGCAGTGCTTCCCGGGACATCCAGCAGTACTTC. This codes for CSASRDIQQYF.

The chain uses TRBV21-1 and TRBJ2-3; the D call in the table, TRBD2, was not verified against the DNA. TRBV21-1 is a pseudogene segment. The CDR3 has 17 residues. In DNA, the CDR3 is TGTGCCAGCAGCAGAGGACTAGCGGGGGGGATCACAGATACGCAGTATTTT. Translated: CASSRGLAGGITDTQYF.

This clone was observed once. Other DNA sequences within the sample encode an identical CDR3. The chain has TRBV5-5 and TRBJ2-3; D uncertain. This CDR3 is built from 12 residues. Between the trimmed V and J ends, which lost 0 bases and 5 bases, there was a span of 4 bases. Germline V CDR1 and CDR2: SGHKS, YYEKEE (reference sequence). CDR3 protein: CASSLEVDTQYF. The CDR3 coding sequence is TGTGCCAGCAGCTTGGAAGTAGATACGCAGTATTTT. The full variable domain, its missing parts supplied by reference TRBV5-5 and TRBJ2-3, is DAGVTQSPTHLIKTRGQQVTLRCSPISGHKSVSWYQQVLGQGPQFIFQYYEKEERGRGNFPDRFSARQFPNYSSELNVNALLLGDSALYLCASSLEVDTQYFGPGTRLTVL.

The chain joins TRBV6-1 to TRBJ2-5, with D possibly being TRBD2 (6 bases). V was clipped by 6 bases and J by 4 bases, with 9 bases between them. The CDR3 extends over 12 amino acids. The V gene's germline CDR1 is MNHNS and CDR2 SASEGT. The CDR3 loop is CASRGEAETQYF. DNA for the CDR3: TGTGCCAGCAGGGGGGAGGCAGAGACCCAGTACTTC.

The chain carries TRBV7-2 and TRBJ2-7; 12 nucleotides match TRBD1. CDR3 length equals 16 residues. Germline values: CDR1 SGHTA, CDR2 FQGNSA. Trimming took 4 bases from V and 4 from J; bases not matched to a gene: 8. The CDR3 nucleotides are TGTGCCAGCAGCTCGGGACAGGGGGCAAATTTTTACGAGCAGTACTTC. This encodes CASSSGQGANFYEQYF.

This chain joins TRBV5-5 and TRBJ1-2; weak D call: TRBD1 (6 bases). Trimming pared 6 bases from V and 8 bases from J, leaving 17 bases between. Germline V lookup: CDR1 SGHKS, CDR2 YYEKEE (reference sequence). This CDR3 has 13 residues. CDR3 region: CASNPPTGIGYTF. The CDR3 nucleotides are TGTGCCAGCAATCCCCCAACAGGGATAGGCTACACCTTC.

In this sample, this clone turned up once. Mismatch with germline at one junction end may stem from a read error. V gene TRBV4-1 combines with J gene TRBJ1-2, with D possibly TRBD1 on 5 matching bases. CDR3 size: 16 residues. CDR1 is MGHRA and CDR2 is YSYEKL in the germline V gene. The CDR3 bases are TGCGTCAGCAGCCAAGCTGTAAGGGGACGACCCTATGGCTACACCTTC. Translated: CVSSQAVRGRPYGYTF.

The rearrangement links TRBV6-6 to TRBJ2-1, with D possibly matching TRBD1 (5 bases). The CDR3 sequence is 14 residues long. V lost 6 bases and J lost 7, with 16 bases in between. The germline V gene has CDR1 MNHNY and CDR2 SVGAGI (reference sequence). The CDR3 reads CASRAGQGWNEQFF. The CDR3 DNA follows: TGTGCCAGCAGGGCAGGGCAGGGTTGGAATGAGCAGTTCTTC.

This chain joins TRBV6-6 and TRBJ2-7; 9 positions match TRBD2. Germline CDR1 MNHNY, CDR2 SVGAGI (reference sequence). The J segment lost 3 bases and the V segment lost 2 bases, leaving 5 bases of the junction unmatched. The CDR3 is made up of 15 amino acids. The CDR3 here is CASSYQIAGDYEQYF. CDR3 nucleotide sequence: TGTGCCAGCAGTTACCAGATAGCGGGGGACTACGAGCAGTACTTC.

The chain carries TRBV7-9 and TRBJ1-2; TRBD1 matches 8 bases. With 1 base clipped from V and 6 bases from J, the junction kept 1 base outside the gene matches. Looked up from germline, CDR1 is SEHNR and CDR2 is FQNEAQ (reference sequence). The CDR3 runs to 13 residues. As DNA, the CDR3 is TGTGCCAGCAGCTTAGGGACAGGGAATGGCTACACCTTC. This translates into CASSLGTGNGYTF.

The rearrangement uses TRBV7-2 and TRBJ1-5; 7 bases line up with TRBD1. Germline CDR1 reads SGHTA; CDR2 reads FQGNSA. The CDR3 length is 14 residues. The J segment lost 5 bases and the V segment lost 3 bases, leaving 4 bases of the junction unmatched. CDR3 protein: CASSLGQPYQPQHF. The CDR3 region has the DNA TGTGCCAGCAGCTTGGGACAGCCCTATCAGCCCCAGCATTTT.